These T cell receptor beta chains were read from a single sample in a study of blood T cell repertoires in COVID-19. The table came from immunoSEQ multiplex PCR; TCRdb's copy has only in-frame clones and leaves some out. The table records more than 150,000 clones, around 87% of them present only once. Sequenced sample: peripheral blood. The source of these receptors is a man aged 35-49 years with active or convalescent COVID-19. Each CDR3 is given with its conserved first and last residue. D genes are given only for firm matches. The size of a clone is reported for some rows only, either as once, few or many, or as a class for expanded clones.

j_call	d_call	clone_size	v_call	cdr3_aa	cdr3_nt
TRBJ1-2	.	.	TRBV27	CASSLSAAETNYGYTF	TGTGCCAGCAGTTTATCCGCCGCGGAGACTAACTATGGCTACACCTTC
TRBJ2-1	.	.	TRBV7-9	CASSLVLGGEQFF	TGTGCCAGCAGCTTAGTGCTGGGGGGTGAGCAGTTCTTC
TRBJ1-2	TRBD1	few	TRBV4-1	CASRRETGGNYGYTF	TGCGCCAGCAGACGTGAGACAGGGGGAAACTATGGCTACACCTTC
TRBJ1-4	.	.	TRBV28	CASSLLAGSNEKLFF	TGTGCCAGCAGTTTATTGGCAGGGTCGAATGAAAAACTGTTTTTT
TRBJ1-5	.	.	TRBV7-8	CASSLWGDSNQPQHF	TGTGCCAGCAGCCTCTGGGGGGATAGCAATCAGCCCCAGCATTTT
TRBJ2-7	.	.	TRBV5-4	CASSLVGTRRHEQYF	TGTGCCAGCAGCTTGGTCGGGACTCGTCGTCACGAGCAGTACTTC
TRBJ2-1	TRBD1	.	TRBV7-3	CASSFGQGPLNEQFF	TGTGCCAGCAGCTTTGGACAGGGGCCCTTGAATGAGCAGTTCTTC
TRBJ2-7	TRBD2	.	TRBV27	CASSLSLGGSEQYF	TGTGCCAGCAGTTTATCCCTGGGAGGGTCCGAGCAGTACTTC
TRBJ2-7	.	.	TRBV6-2/TRBV6-3	CASSYSDAREEQYF	TGTGCCAGCAGTTACTCGGACGCCCGGGAGGAGCAGTACTTC
TRBJ1-1	.	.	TRBV7-8	CASSLGGVGGDGAFF	TGTGCCAGCAGCTTAGGTGGAGTGGGAGGGGACGGAGCTTTCTTT
TRBJ1-2	TRBD1	.	TRBV6-5	CASSYRQGPIYGYTF	TGTGCCAGCAGTTATCGACAGGGACCCATCTATGGCTACACCTTC
TRBJ2-3	.	.	TRBV11-2	CASSLDRGNTDTQYF	TGTGCCAGCAGCTTAGATCGGGGGAACACAGATACGCAGTATTTT
TRBJ2-1	TRBD1	once	TRBV27	CASSSRQGAYNEQFF	TGTGCCAGCAGTTCCAGACAGGGGGCGTACAATGAGCAGTTCTTC
TRBJ1-1	.	.	TRBV10-2	CASGVTGPGFEAFF	TGCGCCAGCGGAGTGACAGGTCCGGGGTTTGAAGCTTTCTTT
TRBJ2-7	.	.	TRBV4-1	CASSQDNHGVYEQYF	TGCGCCAGCAGCCAAGATAACCACGGAGTCTACGAGCAGTACTTC
TRBJ2-3	TRBD2	.	TRBV4-2	CASSQRLAGGMSSTDTQYF	TGTGCCAGCAGCCAACGACTAGCGGGGGGGATGAGTAGCACAGATACGCAGTATTTT